Included here is one T cell receptor beta chain sequence, with context. Sequenced by immunoSEQ multiplex PCR; TCRdb stores in-frame clones only, minus some. The sample lists 35,000 to 55,000 clones; around 89% were seen once. This sample stems from a study of PD-L1 blockade in urothelial cancer. Study summary: Patients had been given 0 to 3 earlier chemotherapy regimens. Researchers found blood samples held a median of about 130,000 T cells.

Enrolled patients showed locally advanced or metastatic urothelial carcinoma. Patients yielded 1 to 8 samples each, pretreatment and on-treatment. The starting material was PBMCs, obtained around atezolizumab (anti-PD-L1) treatment. This clonotype originated in a woman aged 60-75 years with urothelial cancer.

The CDR3 sequence: CASIFPEQYF. The CDR3 bases are TGTGCCAGTATCTTCCCCGAGCAGTACTTC. The rearrangement uses TRBV19 and TRBJ2-7; no reliable D call. The ends were cut back, 7 bases at V and 6 bases at J, with 7 bases in the middle. The CDR3 length is 10 residues. Germline V gene lookup returns CDR1 LNHDA and CDR2 SQIVND (reference sequence).